This T cell receptor beta chain was retrieved from a study of blood T cell repertoires in COVID-19. Clones were read by immunoSEQ multiplex PCR, and TCRdb kept only the in-frame ones, dropping some. The data hold 60,000 to 75,000 clones, with more than 60% observed a single time. J gave up 5 bases and V 1 base, and 7 bases lay outside the gene matches. Germline V gives CDR1 SGHDN, CDR2 FVKESK. The CDR3 spans 17 residues. The rearrangement joins TRBV14 to TRBJ2-2; 10 bases map to TRBD2. Material for sequencing was peripheral blood. The clonotype was recovered from a woman between 45 and 60 years old with acute or convalescent COVID-19. CDR3 region: CASSQGLAGDLTGELFF. CDR3 in DNA: TGTGCCAGCAGCCAAGGCCTAGCGGGGGACCTTACCGGGGAGCTGTTTTTT.